The entry that follows covers one TCR beta chain sequence. CDR3 length equals 14 residues. Germline lookup yields CDR1 SGHRS and CDR2 YFSETQ. The V and J ends lost 6 bases and 4 bases, in that order; junction bases with no gene match: 7. The data derive from a study of T-cell reconstitution after alpha-beta-depleted transplantation in children. It was with unique molecular identifiers that the TCRbeta library was prepared. TCRdb re-derived calls from the PCR reads in MiXCR, one entry per CDR3 protein. The sample holds 480,000 or so distinct CDR3 sequences; more than 9% are singletons and the top ten take just over 2%.

The receptor was derived from a child aged 2 to 9 with inherited bone marrow failure, due to receive a stem cell transplant. V gene TRBV5-1 combines with J gene TRBJ1-5; 7 nucleotides match TRBD1. The source material was PBMCs, sampled before TCRalphabeta/CD19-depleted stem cell transplant. The CDR3 here is CASKPGTDNQPQHF. CDR3 DNA sequence: TGCGCCAGCAAACCCGGGACAGATAATCAGCCCCAGCATTTT.